This T cell receptor (beta chain) originates from a study of T-cell reconstitution after alpha-beta-depleted transplantation in children. About this clonotype: Its cognate antigen is unknown.

This sample's TCRbeta library carried unique molecular identifier barcodes. TCRdb used MiXCR to reprocess the PCR reads, holding one entry per CDR3 protein. The repertoire has about 420,000 distinct CDR3 sequences, roughly 16% of them found once; the top ten carry over 25%. Trimming pared 4 bases from V and 2 bases from J, leaving 13 bases between. Germline values: CDR1 SGHAT, CDR2 FQNNGV. This CDR3 comprises 15 residues. Study-level results: A year post-transplant, T-cell counts and diversity derived mostly from newly produced T cells. Diversity of TCRbeta at day 60 was high in some patients, arising from surviving recipient T cells and thymic progenitors. Several hundred expanded graft clones reportedly gave rise to the alpha-beta T cells present about two months after transplant.

The specimen comprised PBMCs, mostly from graft donor cells, sampled 360 days after TCRalphabeta/CD19-depleted stem cell transplant. The rearrangement links TRBV11-2 to TRBJ2-3, with TRBD2 as a possible D gene (7 bases). The clonotype comes from a boy under two years old who had a stem cell transplant for Wiskott-Aldrich syndrome, so the T cells may come from the graft donor. CDR3 amino acids: CASSSSGDTTDTQYF. CDR3 nucleotides: TGTGCCAGCAGCTCGAGCGGGGACACCACAGATACGCAGTATTTT.